A single sample gave rise to the 30 T cell receptor beta chains below, sequenced in a study of T cell changes during pregnancy in multiple sclerosis. TCRdb's table, derived via immunoSEQ multiplex PCR, lists solely in-frame clones and lacks some. There are over 25,000 clones in the sample; roughly 90% occur only once, and approximately 7% lies in the top ten. The sample was CD8+ T cells from peripheral blood mononuclear cells, taken after pregnancy. Receptors originate from a female donor with multiple sclerosis, enrolled in a pregnancy study.

This clone was observed a single time. The chain recombines TRBV5-4 with TRBJ1-2; D unclear. The CDR3 is 15 residues long. The V gene lost 4 bases and the J gene lost 0 bases, with 13 bases spanning the gap. Germline CDR1 SGHNT, CDR2 YYREEE (reference sequence). CDR3 loop: CASSPLGGTNYGYTF. CDR3 nucleotide sequence: TGTGCCAGCAGCCCGCTAGGCGGAACTAACTATGGCTACACCTTC.

The chain joins TRBV9 to TRBJ2-7; D call uncertain. CDR1 is SGDLS, CDR2 YYNGEE, per germline. CDR3 size: 15 residues. The ends were cut back, 0 bases at V and 0 bases at J, with 10 bases in the middle. The CDR3 loop is CASSVGALSSYEQYF. The DNA of the CDR3 is TGTGCCAGCAGCGTAGGAGCGTTGAGCTCCTACGAGCAGTACTTC.

The chain combines TRBV25-1 with TRBJ2-3; 8 nucleotides match TRBD2. This CDR3 has 17 residues. Germline lookup yields CDR1 MGHDK and CDR2 SYGVNS. V trimming: 0 bases; J trimming: 6 bases; junction bases outside the gene matches: 11. CDR3 sequence reads: CASSEYPGRAGMDTQYF. In DNA form, the CDR3 reads TGTGCCAGCAGTGAATATCCCGGGAGGGCCGGTATGGATACGCAGTATTTT.

This rearrangement joins TRBV13 to TRBJ2-7; D is uncertain. The V end was cut by 2 bases, the J end by 0 bases, with 11 bases between. Germline CDR1 and CDR2: PRHDT and FYEKMQ (reference sequence). The CDR3 covers 15 residues. The CDR3 DNA sequence: TGTGCCAGCAGCTTATTGGCGGAGAGCTCCTACGAGCAGTACTTC. This gives the protein CASSLLAESSYEQYF.

V usage is TRBV7-9 and J usage is TRBJ2-3; 9 bases fit TRBD2. This CDR3 spans 14 amino acids. The V gene's germline CDR1 is SEHNR and CDR2 FQNEAQ (reference sequence). J gave up 3 bases and V 5 bases, and 3 bases lay outside the gene matches. This CDR3 reads CASSMTSGTDTQYF. Here the CDR3 DNA reads TGTGCCAGCAGCATGACTAGCGGAACAGATACGCAGTATTTT.

The chain has TRBV28 and TRBJ1-4; no firm D call. Germline loops: CDR1 MDHEN, CDR2 SYDVKM. The V and J ends lost 7 bases and 11 bases respectively, with 17 bases between them. The CDR3 length is 13 residues. The DNA of the CDR3 is TGTGCCAGCATCGAGAGGGAGGGAGAGAAACTGTTTTTT. Its protein is CASIEREGEKLFF.

This chain connects TRBV19 to TRBJ1-5, with 9 bases that match TRBD1. CDR3 length equals 14 residues. V shed 4 bases and J 4 bases; nucleotides not matched to a gene: 2. The germline CDR1 and CDR2 sequences are LNHDA and SQIVND (reference sequence). CDR3 nucleotide sequence: TGTGCCAGTAGTAGGGGACAGGGAAATCAGCCCCAGCATTTT. It translates to CASSRGQGNQPQHF.

Here the CDR3 DNA reads TGTGCCAGCAGCCTGTGGGGGGGCCCTAACAATGAGCAGTTCTTC. Translated, it gives CASSLWGGPNNEQFF. V usage is TRBV27 and J usage is TRBJ2-1; D perhaps matches TRBD2 (7 bases). The CDR3 has 15 residues. Germline values: CDR1 MNHEY, CDR2 SMNVEV (reference sequence). Trimming stripped 6 bases from V and 5 bases from J, with 17 bases between.

V usage is TRBV5-5 and J usage is TRBJ2-6; perhaps TRBD1 as D (6 bases). V was clipped by 6 bases and J by 0 bases, with 16 bases between them. This CDR3 spans 17 amino acids. Germline lookup yields CDR1 SGHKS and CDR2 YYEKEE (reference sequence). The CDR3 nucleotides read TGTGCCAGCACTGGCGGACAGCCGCTCTCTGGGGCCAACGTCCTGACTTTC. Encoded protein: CASTGGQPLSGANVLTF.

For this clone: Sequence at one end of the junction differs from germline and may be a read error. The gene calls are TRBV6-1 and TRBJ2-1, with a possible D match to TRBD2 (5 bases). From germline, CDR1 is MNHNS and CDR2 SASEGT. The CDR3 contains 13 residues. The CDR3 nucleotides are TGTGCCAGCAGTGAAGCGCGGGCGGGCGTAAAGCTCTTC. Protein: CASSEARAGVKLF.

The rearrangement links TRBV25-1 to TRBJ2-7; TRBD2 matches at 14 bases. With 4 bases clipped from V and 1 base from J, the junction kept 9 bases outside the gene matches. Per the germline V gene, CDR1 is MGHDK and CDR2 is SYGVNS. The CDR3 has 18 residues. CDR3 bases: TGTGCCAGCAGTGCCCGGGGACTAGCGGGAGACTATTCCTACGAGCAGTACTTC. This encodes CASSARGLAGDYSYEQYF.

This chain connects TRBV19 to TRBJ2-5; 9 bases are a match to TRBD2. The J segment lost 1 base and the V segment lost 5 bases, leaving 11 bases of the junction unmatched. The CDR3 is 17 amino acids. Germline-derived CDR1 and CDR2 are LNHDA and SQIVND (reference sequence). The CDR3 DNA is TGTGCCAGTAGTCCCACCCTGAGCGGGAGGCTCCAAGAGACCCAGTACTTC. Translated, it gives CASSPTLSGRLQETQYF.

The chain carries TRBV29-1 and TRBJ2-5; TRBD2 matches 10 bases. V was pared by 3 bases and J by 3 bases, with 7 bases of the junction left unmatched. The CDR3 sequence is 15 residues long. CDR1 SQVTM and CDR2 ANQGSEA come from the germline V gene. The CDR3 here is CSVDGALAGEETQYF. For the CDR3, the DNA is TGCAGCGTTGATGGAGCCCTAGCGGGGGAAGAGACCCAGTACTTC.

The rearrangement links TRBV4-3 to TRBJ2-1, with a weak D call TRBD1 (6 bases). Trimming shortened V by 6 bases and J by 2 bases, and 14 bases separated the two germline ends. This CDR3 comprises 15 residues. Germline-derived CDR1 and CDR2 are LGHNA and YSLEER. The CDR3 region has the DNA TGCGCCAGCAGTTCCGACAGGAACCCCTACAATGAGCAGTTCTTC. Its translation is CASSSDRNPYNEQFF.

V usage is TRBV27 and J usage is TRBJ2-7, with 10 bases that match TRBD1. Germline V CDR1 and CDR2: MNHEY, SMNVEV (reference sequence). The CDR3 extends over 15 amino acids. Losses at the gene ends were 4 bases for V and 4 bases for J; bases not matched to a gene: 7. CDR3 DNA: TGTGCCAGCAGTTCCGGGGACAGGGGTGGATACGAGCAGTACTTC. It codes for CASSSGDRGGYEQYF.

The J gene is TRBJ1-2, the V gene TRBV7-9; TRBD1 agrees at 9 bases. This CDR3 is 15 amino acids long. CDR1 is SEHNR, CDR2 FQNEAQ, per germline (reference sequence). Trimming at V came to 5 bases and at J to 1 base, leaving 5 bases not matched to a gene. The CDR3 DNA is TGTGCCAGCAGCCCGACGGGACAGGGTAACTATGGCTACACCTTC. Translated, it gives CASSPTGQGNYGYTF. The variable domain in full, with the rest retrieved from reference TRBV7-9 and TRBJ1-2, is DTGVSQNPRHKITKRGQNVTFRCDPISEHNRLYWYRQTLGQGPEFLTYFQNEAQLEKSRLLSDRFSAERPKGSFSTLEIQRTEQGDSAMYLCASSPTGQGNYGYTFGSGTRLTVV.

The V call is TRBV7-3, the J call TRBJ2-1, with 9 positions matching TRBD1. The length of the CDR3 is 16 residues. V shed 5 bases and J 0 bases; nucleotides not matched to a gene: 5. CDR1 is SGHTA and CDR2 is FQGTGA in the germline V gene. In DNA form, the CDR3 reads TGTGCCAGCAGCCAGACAGGGGGTATCTCCTACAATGAGCAGTTCTTC. As protein: CASSQTGGISYNEQFF.

The rearrangement joins TRBV7-9 to TRBJ1-1, with TRBD1 as a possible D gene (6 bases). V was trimmed by 1 base and J by 10 bases, leaving 16 bases between them. The CDR3 runs to 14 residues. Germline V gene sequence: CDR1 SEHNR, CDR2 FQNEAQ (reference sequence). In DNA, the CDR3 is TGTGCCAGCAGCTTAGGGGCGGGGGCTGATGGAGCTTTCTTT. It specifies CASSLGAGADGAFF.

This rearrangement joins TRBV2 to TRBJ1-1; D gene ambiguous. The germline V gene encodes CDR1 SNHLY and CDR2 FYNNEI. Trimming left V 9 bases short and J 1 base short, with 9 bases between. CDR3 size: 12 residues. In DNA, the CDR3 is TGTGCCAGTCTCCGGGAGAACACTGAAGCTTTCTTT. The encoded protein is CASLRENTEAFF.

This rearrangement joins TRBV6-5 to TRBJ1-2; tentative D call: TRBD1 (6 bases). Trimming removed 2 bases from V and 7 bases from J, with 11 bases in between. The CDR3 sequence is 13 residues long. Looked up from germline, CDR1 is MNHEY and CDR2 is SVGAGI. In DNA form, the CDR3 reads TGTGCCAGCAGTTACGGGGGGGCGCTTGGCTACACCTTC. Amino acids: CASSYGGALGYTF.

This clone came up once. The CDR3 DNA reads as TGTGCCAGCAGCTTAGAACTAGCGGGAACAGATACGCAGTATTTT. It encodes CASSLELAGTDTQYF. The rearrangement joins TRBV7-6 to TRBJ2-3; 10 bases fit TRBD2. V lost 1 base, J lost 3 bases, and 1 base stayed unmatched. CDR3 length: 15 residues. Germline CDR1 and CDR2: SGHVS and FNYEAQ.

This chain connects TRBV29-1 to TRBJ2-5; D gene unclear. Germline V gene sequence: CDR1 SQVTM, CDR2 ANQGSEA. The CDR3 runs to 14 residues. CDR3 sequence reads: CRTTENGPRQTQYF. In DNA form, the CDR3 reads TGCAGGACGACGGAGAACGGCCCAAGACAGACCCAGTACTTC.

This sequence joins TRBV27 and TRBJ1-4, with TRBD1 matching over 10 bases. The CDR3 totals 19 residues. Losses at the gene ends were 6 bases for V and 0 bases for J; bases not matched to a gene: 13. CDR1 MNHEY and CDR2 SMNVEV come from the germline V gene (reference sequence). The CDR3 nucleotides read TGTGCCAGCAGAAGACAGGGGGCTTGGGAATACCCAACTAATGAAAAACTGTTTTTT. It codes for CASRRQGAWEYPTNEKLFF.

The V gene is TRBV7-3, the J gene TRBJ2-3; 11 bases agree with TRBD2. Germline trimming cut 1 base from V and 5 bases from J; bases unmatched to any gene: 8. This CDR3 spans 17 amino acids. The germline V gene encodes CDR1 SGHTA and CDR2 FQGTGA. The DNA for the CDR3 is TGTGCCAGCAGCTTAAGGGGCGGTAGCGGGAGGGAAGATACGCAGTATTTT. Its translation: CASSLRGGSGREDTQYF.

The rearrangement joins TRBV30 to TRBJ2-5, with D maybe TRBD2 (5 bases). The CDR3 has 12 residues. Germline V gene sequence: CDR1 GTSNPN, CDR2 SVGIG (reference sequence). The V and J ends lost 3 bases and 4 bases respectively, with 9 bases between them. For the CDR3, the DNA is TGTGCCTGGAGCGAGGGATCAGAGACCCAGTACTTC. Translating it yields CAWSEGSETQYF. The full variable domain, its missing parts supplied by reference TRBV30 and TRBJ2-5, is SQTIHQWPATLVQPVGSPLSLECTVEGTSNPNLYWYRQAAGRGLQLLFYSVGIGQISSEVPQNLSASRPQDRQFILSSKKLLLSDSGFYLCAWSEGSETQYFGPGTRLLVL.

This clone was detected a few times. The chain has TRBV5-6 and TRBJ2-1; TRBD2 matches 7 bases. J lost 0 bases, V lost 0 bases, and 0 bases had no gene match. This CDR3 has 15 residues. Germline loops: CDR1 SGHDT, CDR2 YYEEEE. The CDR3: CASSLGTSSYNEQFF. For the CDR3, the DNA is TGTGCCAGCAGCTTGGGGACTAGCTCCTACAATGAGCAGTTCTTC.

The rearrangement links TRBV14 to TRBJ1-2; 7 bases agree with TRBD1. CDR1 SGHDN and CDR2 FVKESK come from the germline V gene. Trimming took 2 bases from V and 4 from J; bases not matched to a gene: 7. This CDR3 comprises 15 residues. Written as DNA, the CDR3 is TGTGCCAGCAGCCAACGTGACAGGGCCGTCTATGGCTACACCTTC. Its protein is CASSQRDRAVYGYTF.

The chain joins TRBV27 to TRBJ2-1; D is possibly TRBD2 (5 bases). This CDR3 comprises 14 residues. The V end lost 2 bases, the J end lost 9 bases, and 14 bases lay between the germline ends. CDR1 MNHEY and CDR2 SMNVEV come from the germline V gene (reference sequence). Here the CDR3 DNA reads TGTGCCAGCAGTTTACGGGGATCTGAGGGTGAGCAGTTCTTC. This gives the protein CASSLRGSEGEQFF.

The chain carries TRBV7-2 and TRBJ1-5; 7 nucleotides match TRBD1. The CDR3 sequence is 14 residues long. The V gene end was trimmed by 1 base and the J gene end by 5 bases; junction bases not matched to a gene: 2. Germline loops: CDR1 SGHTA, CDR2 FQGNSA. CDR3 sequence reads: CASSLEQGYQPQHF. The CDR3 DNA is TGTGCCAGCAGCTTAGAACAGGGGTATCAGCCCCAGCATTTT.

This chain joins TRBV2 and TRBJ2-1, with D perhaps matching TRBD2 (6 bases). The CDR3 covers 15 residues. Trimming shortened V by 3 bases and J by 6 bases, and 15 bases separated the two germline ends. Germline V gene sequence: CDR1 SNHLY, CDR2 FYNNEI. Written as DNA, the CDR3 is TGTGCCAGCAGTGAGGGGGGAGAAGTCCCCAATGAGCAGTTCTTC. Translation gives CASSEGGEVPNEQFF.